This entry lists 15 T cell receptor beta chains sequenced from one sample in a study of human versus mouse CDR3 diversity and MHC coevolution. The method was immunoSEQ multiplex PCR; TCRdb's version includes in-frame clones alone and lacks a portion of them. The table shows 60,000 to 95,000 clones, with around 93% occurring only once. The sequenced sample was naive CD4+ T cells from blood. The sample's subset: CD45RO-negative CD62L-positive naive CD4 T cells. Source of these receptors: a person between 30 and 69 years old in good health.

This chain joins TRBV4-2 and TRBJ2-7; TRBD1 aligns across 7 bases. The CDR3 consists of 14 residues. Losses at the gene ends were 3 bases for V and 2 bases for J; bases not matched to a gene: 4. Per germline, CDR1 LGHNA and CDR2 YNFKEQ. The CDR3 DNA reads as TGTGCCAGCAGCCACTCCGGACAGGCCTACGAGCAGTACTTC. It codes for CASSHSGQAYEQYF.

The rearrangement uses TRBV7-8 and TRBJ2-3, with TRBD2 matching over 15 bases. The germline gives CDR1 SGHVS, CDR2 FQNEAQ. This CDR3 contains 16 residues. The junction had 7 bases not matched to a gene; V was cut back by 5 bases and J by 7 bases. This CDR3 is CASSPWTSGGANTQYF. DNA of the CDR3: TGTGCCAGCAGCCCGTGGACTAGCGGGGGGGCGAATACGCAGTATTTT. The full variable domain, rest sourced from reference TRBV7-8 and TRBJ2-3, is GAGVSQSPRYKVAKRGQDVALRCDPISGHVSLFWYQQALGQGPEFLTYFQNEAQLDKSGLPSDRFFAERPEGSVSTLKIQRTQQEDSAVYLCASSPWTSGGANTQYFGPGTRLTVL.

The CDR3: CASTGTGAWYEQYF. The CDR3, as DNA: TGTGCCAGCACCGGGACAGGGGCGTGGTACGAGCAGTACTTC. The chain is built from TRBV2 and TRBJ2-7, with 10 bases that match TRBD1. This CDR3 region has 14 residues. CDR1 and CDR2 (germline): SNHLY, FYNNEI. The J segment lost 4 bases and the V segment lost 7 bases, leaving 7 bases of the junction unmatched.

The chain is built from TRBV5-8 and TRBJ2-5, with 7 bases identical to TRBD2. Near its end, the DNA agrees better with TRBJ2-7, so the J call may be wrong. CDR3 size: 15 residues. CDR1 and CDR2 (germline): SGHTS, YDEGEE. CDR3 in amino acids: CASSLGGGVRYEQYF. The CDR3 DNA sequence: TGTGCCAGCAGCCTGGGGGGGGGAGTGCGATACGAGCAGTACTTC.

V and J are TRBV11-2 and TRBJ2-7, with D perhaps matching TRBD2 (5 bases). Germline V lookup: CDR1 SGHAT, CDR2 FQNNGV. Trimming cost V 4 bases and J 7 bases, with 14 bases left between them. CDR3 length equals 13 residues. This CDR3 is CASSSTTTGEQYF. CDR3 DNA: TGTGCCAGCAGCTCGACCACCACGGGAGAGCAGTACTTC.

The rearrangement links TRBV29-1 to TRBJ2-3; 9 bases are a match to TRBD2. CDR1 SQVTM and CDR2 ANQGSEA come from the germline V gene. The CDR3 loop spans 12 amino acids. V gave up 5 bases and J gave up 3 bases; unmatched junction bases: 0. The CDR3 coding sequence is TGCAGCGTTAGCGGGAGGACAGATACGCAGTATTTT. As protein: CSVSGRTDTQYF.

J is TRBJ2-1 and V is TRBV10-1; TRBD1 might be the D (6 bases). Trimming took 4 bases from V and 4 from J, leaving 17 bases between them. Germline V gene sequence: CDR1 WNHNN, CDR2 SYGVQD (reference sequence). The CDR3 runs 16 residues. The DNA for the CDR3 is TGCGCCAGCAGTGTTTCTTGGGGGCAGGGGTACAATGAGCAGTTCTTC. Its protein product is CASSVSWGQGYNEQFF.

The V and J genes are TRBV5-1 and TRBJ1-1; possible D gene TRBD1, 6 bases. V dropped 1 base and J dropped 4 bases, with 11 bases sitting between them. CDR3 size: 14 residues. Germline V CDR1 and CDR2: SGHRS, YFSETQ. The CDR3 bases are TGCGCCAGCAGCTTGCAGGGGCCGGCCACTGAAGCTTTCTTT. Its translation is CASSLQGPATEAFF.

The genes are TRBV27 and TRBJ2-7, with 12 bases aligning to TRBD1. There are 19 residues in the CDR3. V gave up 3 bases and J gave up 4 bases; unmatched junction bases: 16. Germline assignment: CDR1 MNHEY and CDR2 SMNVEV (reference sequence). The DNA for the CDR3 is TGTGCCAGCAGTTTCGGGACAGGGGGCGGTAAATTTATAGGGTACGAGCAGTACTTC. Amino acids: CASSFGTGGGKFIGYEQYF.

This chain uses TRBV2 with TRBJ1-4; a weak D match, TRBD1 (5 bases). CDR1 SNHLY and CDR2 FYNNEI come from the germline V gene. Trimming removed 6 bases from V and 7 bases from J, with 18 bases in between. This CDR3 contains 15 residues. Here the CDR3 DNA reads TGTGCCAGCAGCGAATCCGGGACGGGAGGTGAAAAACTGTTTTTT. Translation gives CASSESGTGGEKLFF.

The CDR3 spells CSVDFGGEIIQETQYF. In DNA, the CDR3 is TGCAGCGTTGATTTCGGGGGGGAAATCATCCAAGAGACCCAGTACTTC. This sequence joins TRBV29-1 and TRBJ2-5, with 8 bases that match TRBD2. With 3 bases clipped from V and 1 base from J, the junction kept 10 bases outside the gene matches. CDR1 and CDR2 (germline): SQVTM, ANQGSEA. The length of the CDR3 is 16 residues.

V gene TRBV2 combines with J gene TRBJ2-5; the D gene is possibly TRBD2 (6 bases). Germline V gives CDR1 SNHLY, CDR2 FYNNEI. This CDR3 has 12 amino acids. Trimming shortened V by 7 bases and J by 7 bases, and 13 bases separated the two germline ends. The CDR3 nucleotides read TGTGCCAGCATCCGGGGGACTGTGACCCAGTACTTC. Residues: CASIRGTVTQYF.

This rearrangement joins TRBV19 to TRBJ2-1; 13 bases agree with TRBD2. The germline V gene has CDR1 LNHDA and CDR2 SQIVND (reference sequence). This CDR3 is 14 amino acids long. The junction had 9 bases not matched to a gene; V was cut back by 6 bases and J by 13 bases. CDR3 bases: TGTGCCAGTAGGCCGGGACTAGCGGGGACGATACAGTTCTTC. Translated: CASRPGLAGTIQFF.

The V gene is TRBV30, the J gene TRBJ2-7; 8 nucleotides match TRBD1. CDR1 is GTSNPN and CDR2 is SVGIG in the germline V gene (reference sequence). The CDR3 spans 12 residues. Losses at the gene ends were 5 bases for V and 6 bases for J; bases not matched to a gene: 6. The CDR3 here is CAWVRQGREQYF. The DNA of the CDR3 is TGTGCCTGGGTACGACAGGGGCGCGAGCAGTACTTC.

This clone was detected only a few times. The J gene is TRBJ1-3, the V gene TRBV18; a weak D match, TRBD1 (5 bases). CDR1 and CDR2 from the germline V gene are KGHSH and LQKENI. The CDR3 has 17 amino acids. Trimming shortened V by 0 bases and J by 0 bases, and 12 bases separated the two germline ends. The chain's CDR3 is CASSPPGGASSGNTIYF. Here the CDR3 DNA reads TGTGCCAGCTCACCACCCGGAGGGGCGAGCTCTGGAAACACCATATATTTT.